The 7 T cell receptor beta chains reported below all come from one sample, sequenced in a study of T cells in Graves' hyperthyroidism and ophthalmopathy. TCR beta CDR3 regions were amplified from RNA transcripts. The HTBI set primed first-round TCR CDR3 RT-PCR. A single record per CDR3 protein comes from TCRdb applying MiXCR to the multiplex PCR reads. The table records about 600,000 distinct CDR3 sequences, around 13% of them present only once. Sample: blood. The receptors were sampled from a woman aged 45-65 years with Graves' ophthalmopathy.

This clonotype showed up many times. The chain carries TRBV28 and TRBJ2-1, with 7 bases that match TRBD2. The length of the CDR3 is 16 residues. With V trimmed by 4 bases and J by 6 bases, 12 bases remained unmatched. CDR1 and CDR2 (germline): MDHEN, SYDVKM. The DNA of the CDR3 is TGTGCCAGCAGTTCCCCGGGCCGCGGGAGTTTCAATGAGCAGTTCTTC. Residues: CASSSPGRGSFNEQFF.

This clonotype was picked up a small number of times. This chain joins TRBV15 and TRBJ2-7, with a possible D match to TRBD1 (5 bases). Trimming left V 1 base short and J 5 bases short, with 9 bases between. Germline V gene lookup returns CDR1 LNHNV and CDR2 YYDKDF (reference sequence). CDR3 length: 13 amino acids. The CDR3 nucleotides read TGTGCCACCAGCAGAGGTCAGGGAAACGAGCAGTACTTC. Translation gives CATSRGQGNEQYF.

The sample holds many counts of this clonotype. The rearrangement joins TRBV9 to TRBJ2-3; 8 nucleotides line up with TRBD1. The V and J ends lost 0 bases and 2 bases, in that order; junction bases with no gene match: 8. Germline-derived CDR1 and CDR2 are SGDLS and YYNGEE. The CDR3 extends over 17 amino acids. The CDR3 DNA is TGTGCCAGCAGCGTAGGACAGGGGAGGCAATACACAGATACGCAGTATTTT. It codes for CASSVGQGRQYTDTQYF. The variable domain in full, with the rest retrieved from reference TRBV9 and TRBJ2-3, is DSGVTQTPKHLITATGQRVTLRCSPRSGDLSVYWYQQSLDQGLQFLIQYYNGEERAKGNILERFSAQQFPDLHSELNLSSLELGDSALYFCASSVGQGRQYTDTQYFGPGTRLTVL.

This clonotype was recorded many times. The rearrangement uses TRBV12-3 or TRBV12-4 and TRBJ1-1; 7 bases map to TRBD1. V lost 4 bases, J lost 4 bases, and 6 bases stayed unmatched. The CDR3 extends over 14 amino acids. The CDR3 spells CASSSWAGGTEAFF. The CDR3 region has the DNA TGTGCCAGCAGTTCGTGGGCAGGGGGCACTGAAGCTTTCTTT.

Many counts were recorded for this clonotype. J is TRBJ2-1 and V is TRBV7-2, with 7 bases that match TRBD1. Per the germline V gene, CDR1 is SGHTA and CDR2 is FQGNSA. CDR3 length equals 14 residues. The ends lost 4 bases at V and 8 bases at J; junction bases unmatched: 8. The CDR3 here is CASSSQAQGYEQFF. The CDR3 bases are TGTGCCAGCAGCTCCCAAGCACAGGGGTATGAGCAGTTCTTC.

This clonotype has only a few counts. This chain connects TRBV5-5 to TRBJ2-5, with TRBD1 identical over 12 bases. The V segment lost 3 bases and the J segment 0 bases; nucleotides outside the gene matches: 15. The CDR3 totals 20 residues. CDR1 SGHKS and CDR2 YYEKEE come from the germline V gene (reference sequence). CDR3 in DNA: TGTGCCAGCAGCTCCCGAACCGGGACAGGGGGCCGCCTGTACCAAGAGACCCAGTACTTC. This translates into CASSSRTGTGGRLYQETQYF.

V is TRBV27 and J is TRBJ2-5, with 16 positions matching TRBD2. J was trimmed by 2 bases and V by 0 bases; bases with no gene match: 12. Germline CDR1 is MNHEY and CDR2 is SMNVEV (reference sequence). This CDR3 is built from 21 residues. Here the CDR3 DNA reads TGTGCCAGCAGTTTATCGTCCCCCGGGACTAGCGGGAGGGCGTTTCAAGAGACCCAGTACTTC. Translated, it gives CASSLSSPGTSGRAFQETQYF.